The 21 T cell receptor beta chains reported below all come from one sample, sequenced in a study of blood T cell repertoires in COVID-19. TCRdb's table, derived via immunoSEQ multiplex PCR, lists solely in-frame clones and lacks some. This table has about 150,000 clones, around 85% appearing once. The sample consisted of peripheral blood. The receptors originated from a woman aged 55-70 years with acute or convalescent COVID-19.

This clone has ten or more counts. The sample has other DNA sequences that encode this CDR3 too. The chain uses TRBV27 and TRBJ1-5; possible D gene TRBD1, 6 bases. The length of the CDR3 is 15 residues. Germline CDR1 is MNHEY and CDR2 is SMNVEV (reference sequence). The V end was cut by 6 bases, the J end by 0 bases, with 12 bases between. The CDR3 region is CASRGGQISNQPQHF. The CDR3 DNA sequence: TGTGCCAGCAGAGGTGGACAGATTAGCAATCAGCCCCAGCATTTT.

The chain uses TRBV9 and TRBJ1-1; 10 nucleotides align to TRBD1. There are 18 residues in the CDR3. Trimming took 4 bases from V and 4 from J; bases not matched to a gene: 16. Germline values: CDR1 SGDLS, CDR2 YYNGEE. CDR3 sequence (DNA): TGTGCCAGCAGCAGCAGGACAGGGGGTCATGAGGTTGGCACTGAAGCTTTCTTT. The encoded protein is CASSSRTGGHEVGTEAFF.

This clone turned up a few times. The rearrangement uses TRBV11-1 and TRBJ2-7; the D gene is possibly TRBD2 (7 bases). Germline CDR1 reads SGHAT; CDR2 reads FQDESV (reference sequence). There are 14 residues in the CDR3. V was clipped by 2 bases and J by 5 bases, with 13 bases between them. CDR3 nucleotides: TGTGCCAGCAGCTTAAGGGGGGGTTCGGACGAGCAGTACTTC. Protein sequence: CASSLRGGSDEQYF.

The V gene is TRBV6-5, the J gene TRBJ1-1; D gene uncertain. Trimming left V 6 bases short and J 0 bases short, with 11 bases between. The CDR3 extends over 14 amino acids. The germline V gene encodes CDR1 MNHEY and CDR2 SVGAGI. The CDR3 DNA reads TGTGCCAGCAGCCCCGGGATTCTGAACACTGAAGCTTTCTTT. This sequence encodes CASSPGILNTEAFF.

The CDR3 region is CASSLTPTENTEAFF. The CDR3 DNA follows: TGTGCCAGCAGCTTGACCCCGACAGAGAACACTGAAGCTTTCTTT. The chain links TRBV5-5 to TRBJ1-1; a possible D gene is TRBD1 (5 bases). Germline loops: CDR1 SGHKS, CDR2 YYEKEE (reference sequence). The length of the CDR3 is 15 residues. Trimming took off 1 base at V and 1 base at J, with 11 bases between the two ends. The full variable domain, rest sourced from reference TRBV5-5 and TRBJ1-1, is DAGVTQSPTHLIKTRGQQVTLRCSPISGHKSVSWYQQVLGQGPQFIFQYYEKEERGRGNFPDRFSARQFPNYSSELNVNALLLGDSALYLCASSLTPTENTEAFFGQGTRLTVV.

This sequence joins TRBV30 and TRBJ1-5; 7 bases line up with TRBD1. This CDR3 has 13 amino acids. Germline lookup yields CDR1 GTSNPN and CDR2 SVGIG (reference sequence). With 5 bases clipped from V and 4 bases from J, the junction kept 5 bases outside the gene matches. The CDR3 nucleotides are TGTGCCTGGGGGGGACAGCAGAATCAGCCCCAGCATTTT. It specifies CAWGGQQNQPQHF. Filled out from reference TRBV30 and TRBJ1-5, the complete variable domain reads SQTIHQWPATLVQPVGSPLSLECTVEGTSNPNLYWYRQAAGRGLQLLFYSVGIGQISSEVPQNLSASRPQDRQFILSSKKLLLSDSGFYLCAWGGQQNQPQHFGDGTRLSIL.

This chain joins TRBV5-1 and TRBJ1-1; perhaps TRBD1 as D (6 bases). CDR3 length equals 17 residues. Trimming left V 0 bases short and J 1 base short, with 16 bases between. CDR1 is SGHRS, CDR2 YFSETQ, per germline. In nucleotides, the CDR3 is TGCGCCAGCAGCTTGGGTGTGGCAGGACAGTCGAACACTGAAGCTTTCTTT. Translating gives CASSLGVAGQSNTEAFF.

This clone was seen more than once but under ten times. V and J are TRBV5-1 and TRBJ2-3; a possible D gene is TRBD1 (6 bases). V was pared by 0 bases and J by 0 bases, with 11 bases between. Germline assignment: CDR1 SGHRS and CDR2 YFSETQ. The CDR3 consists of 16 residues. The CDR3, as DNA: TGCGCCAGCAGCTTGGGACAGGTGGGGAGCACAGATACGCAGTATTTT. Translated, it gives CASSLGQVGSTDTQYF.

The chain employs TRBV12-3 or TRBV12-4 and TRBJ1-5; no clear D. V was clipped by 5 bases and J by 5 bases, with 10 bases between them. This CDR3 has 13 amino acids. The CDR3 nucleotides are TGTGCCAGCAGTCCGGCGGAGTATCAGCCCCAGCATTTT. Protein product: CASSPAEYQPQHF.

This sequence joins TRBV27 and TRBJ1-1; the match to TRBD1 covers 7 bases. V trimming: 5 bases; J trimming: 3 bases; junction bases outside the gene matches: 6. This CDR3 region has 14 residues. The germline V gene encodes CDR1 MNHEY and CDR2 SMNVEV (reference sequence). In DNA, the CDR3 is TGTGCCAGCAGTGTCAGGGGGTCCCACACTGAAGCTTTCTTT. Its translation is CASSVRGSHTEAFF.

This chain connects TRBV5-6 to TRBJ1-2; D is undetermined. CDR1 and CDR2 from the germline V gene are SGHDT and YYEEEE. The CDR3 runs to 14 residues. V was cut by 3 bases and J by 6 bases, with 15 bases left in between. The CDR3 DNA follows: TGTGCCAGCAGCTGGCGTCGGCGGGGTGATGGCTACACCTTC. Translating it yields CASSWRRRGDGYTF.

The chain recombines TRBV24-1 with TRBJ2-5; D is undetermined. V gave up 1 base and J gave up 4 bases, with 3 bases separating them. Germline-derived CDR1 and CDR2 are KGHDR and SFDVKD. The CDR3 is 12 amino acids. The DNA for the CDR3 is TGTGCCACCAGTGATTTTAGAGAGACCCAGTACTTC. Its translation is CATSDFRETQYF.

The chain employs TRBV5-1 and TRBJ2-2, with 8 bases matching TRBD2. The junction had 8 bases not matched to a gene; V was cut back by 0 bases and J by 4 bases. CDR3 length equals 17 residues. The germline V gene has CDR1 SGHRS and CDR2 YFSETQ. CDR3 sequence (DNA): TGCGCCAGCAGCTTGGTAGGGCGGCTAGCGGGCACCGGGGAGCTGTTTTTT. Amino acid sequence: CASSLVGRLAGTGELFF. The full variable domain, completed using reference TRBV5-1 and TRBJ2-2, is KAGVTQTPRYLIKTRGQQVTLSCSPISGHRSVSWYQQTPGQGLQFLFEYFSETQRNKGNFPGRFSGRQFSNSRSEMNVSTLELGDSALYLCASSLVGRLAGTGELFFGEGSRLTVL.

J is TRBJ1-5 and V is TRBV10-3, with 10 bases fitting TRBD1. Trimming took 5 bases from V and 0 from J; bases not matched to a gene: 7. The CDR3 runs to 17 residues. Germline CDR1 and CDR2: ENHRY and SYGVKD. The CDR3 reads CAISPTGQGRSNQPQHF. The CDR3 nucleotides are TGTGCCATCAGTCCGACGGGACAGGGGCGTAGCAATCAGCCCCAGCATTTT.

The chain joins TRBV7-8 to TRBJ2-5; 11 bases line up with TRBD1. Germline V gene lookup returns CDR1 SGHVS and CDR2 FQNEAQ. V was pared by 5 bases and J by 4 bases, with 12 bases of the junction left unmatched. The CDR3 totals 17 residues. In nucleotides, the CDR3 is TGTGCCAGCAGCAGAGATATCTGGACAGGGGGCGGAGAGACCCAGTACTTC. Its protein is CASSRDIWTGGGETQYF.

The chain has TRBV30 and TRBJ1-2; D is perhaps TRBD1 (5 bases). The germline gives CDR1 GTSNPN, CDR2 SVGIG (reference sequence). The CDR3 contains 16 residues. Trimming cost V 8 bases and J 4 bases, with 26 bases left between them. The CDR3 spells CAAGPEAWQGLYGYTF. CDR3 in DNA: TGTGCCGCGGGACCCGAGGCCTGGCAGGGTCTCTATGGCTACACCTTC.

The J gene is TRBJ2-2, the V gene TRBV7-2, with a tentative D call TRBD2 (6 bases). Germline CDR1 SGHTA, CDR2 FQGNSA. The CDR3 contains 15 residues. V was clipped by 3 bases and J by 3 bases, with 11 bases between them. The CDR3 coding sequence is TGTGCCAGCAGCTTCCGGGGGATAGACACCGGGGAGCTGTTTTTT. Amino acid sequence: CASSFRGIDTGELFF. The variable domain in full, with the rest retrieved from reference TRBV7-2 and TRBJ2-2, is GAGVSQSPSNKVTEKGKDVELRCDPISGHTALYWYRQSLGQGLEFLIYFQGNSAPDKSGLPSDRFSAERTGGSVSTLTIQRTQQEDSAVYLCASSFRGIDTGELFFGEGSRLTVL.

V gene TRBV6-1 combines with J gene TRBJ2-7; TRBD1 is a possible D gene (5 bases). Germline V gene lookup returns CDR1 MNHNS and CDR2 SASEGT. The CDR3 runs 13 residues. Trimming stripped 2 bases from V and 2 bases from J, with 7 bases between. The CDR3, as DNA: TGTGCCAGCAGTGAATCGACAGCCTACGAGCAGTACTTC. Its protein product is CASSESTAYEQYF.

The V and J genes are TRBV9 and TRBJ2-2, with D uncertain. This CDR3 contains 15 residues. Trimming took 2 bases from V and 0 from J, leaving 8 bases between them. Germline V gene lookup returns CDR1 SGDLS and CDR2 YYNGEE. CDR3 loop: CASSVRGSNTGELFF. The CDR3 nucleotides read TGTGCCAGCAGCGTGAGAGGATCGAACACCGGGGAGCTGTTTTTT.

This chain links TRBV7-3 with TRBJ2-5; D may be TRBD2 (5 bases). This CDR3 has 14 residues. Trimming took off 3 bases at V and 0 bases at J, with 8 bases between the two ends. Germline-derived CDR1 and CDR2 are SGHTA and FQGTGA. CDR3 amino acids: CASSFNGDQETQYF. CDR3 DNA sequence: TGTGCCAGCAGCTTTAACGGGGACCAAGAGACCCAGTACTTC.

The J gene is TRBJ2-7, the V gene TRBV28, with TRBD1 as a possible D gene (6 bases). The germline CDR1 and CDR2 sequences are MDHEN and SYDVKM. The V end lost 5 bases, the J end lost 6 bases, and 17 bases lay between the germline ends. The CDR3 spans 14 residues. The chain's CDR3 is CASSASRGIGEQYV. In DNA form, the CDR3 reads TGTGCCAGCAGTGCATCCAGGGGTATAGGCGAGCAGTACGTC.